The 16 T cell receptor beta chains below come from one sample, sequenced in a study of cytomegalovirus exposure and HLA in healthy donors. Here immunoSEQ multiplex PCR was the method, and the copy in TCRdb shows in-frame clones only, minus some. The sample includes under 350,000 clones, about 86% of them seen just once. The sample taken for sequencing was PBMCs. These receptor sequences come from a young woman in good health and CMV-seronegative.

This clone turned up a few times. The chain joins TRBV30 to TRBJ2-1; TRBD2 is a possible D gene (5 bases). Between the trimmed V and J ends, which lost 2 bases and 2 bases, there was a span of 10 bases. This CDR3 comprises 14 residues. The germline V gene encodes CDR1 GTSNPN and CDR2 SVGIG (reference sequence). CDR3 in amino acids: CAWSYDGAYNEQFF. The CDR3 nucleotides are TGTGCCTGGAGTTACGACGGGGCCTACAATGAGCAGTTCTTC.

The V and J genes are TRBV6-5 and TRBJ2-7, with TRBD1 matching over 9 bases. The length of the CDR3 is 15 residues. V trimming: 6 bases; J trimming: 7 bases; junction bases outside the gene matches: 13. Germline V lookup: CDR1 MNHEY, CDR2 SVGAGI. CDR3 in amino acids: CASRPPRTGAWEQYF. The CDR3 DNA reads as TGTGCCAGCAGGCCCCCCCGGACAGGGGCCTGGGAGCAGTACTTC.

The chain carries TRBV5-1 and TRBJ2-3; D remains unclear. Germline V gene lookup returns CDR1 SGHRS and CDR2 YFSETQ. Deletions cut 1 base from V and 1 base from J, with 10 bases between. The CDR3 is 15 amino acids. As DNA, the CDR3 is TGCGCCAGCAGCTTGAACCTACCCCGCACAGATACGCAGTATTTT. It encodes CASSLNLPRTDTQYF.

This clone came up once. The chain combines TRBV19 with TRBJ1-4; possibly TRBD1 for D (6 bases). The length of the CDR3 is 19 residues. V was pared by 4 bases and J by 5 bases, with 26 bases between. Germline V lookup: CDR1 LNHDA, CDR2 SQIVND (reference sequence). CDR3 region: CASSNPGRGKLFTNEKLFF. CDR3 DNA sequence: TGTGCCAGTAGTAATCCGGGGAGGGGGAAACTATTTACCAATGAAAAACTGTTTTTT.

This chain links TRBV5-1 with TRBJ2-3, with TRBD1 as a possible D gene (6 bases). CDR1 and CDR2 from the germline V gene are SGHRS and YFSETQ. The CDR3 consists of 14 residues. V was clipped by 5 bases and J by 2 bases, with 12 bases between them. CDR3 in amino acids: CASRNDRSTDTQYF. The CDR3 DNA sequence: TGCGCCAGCAGAAATGACAGGTCCACAGATACGCAGTATTTT.

The rearrangement joins TRBV10-2 to TRBJ2-1; 12 bases fit TRBD2. Germline V gives CDR1 WSHSY, CDR2 SAAADI. The CDR3 totals 18 residues. V dropped 2 bases and J dropped 0; count of bases not matched to a gene: 5. CDR3 residues: CASSEGLAGTNSYNEQFF. The CDR3 region has the DNA TGCGCCAGCAGTGAGGGACTAGCGGGGACAAACTCCTACAATGAGCAGTTCTTC.

J is TRBJ1-2 and V is TRBV7-8; D call uncertain. Per germline, CDR1 SGHVS and CDR2 FQNEAQ. The V end lost 3 bases, the J end lost 4 bases, and 15 bases lay between the germline ends. The CDR3 totals 15 residues. CDR3 DNA sequence: TGTGCCAGCAGCTTGGATAGACTGTCTTCCTATGGCTACACCTTC. It encodes CASSLDRLSSYGYTF.

J is TRBJ1-5 and V is TRBV9; no definite D call. V was pared by 0 bases and J by 6 bases, with 16 bases between. Germline V gives CDR1 SGDLS, CDR2 YYNGEE. The CDR3 runs to 16 residues. CDR3 sequence: CASSVGIGVEGQPQHF. The CDR3 nucleotides read TGTGCCAGCAGCGTAGGAATCGGGGTGGAGGGTCAGCCCCAGCATTTT.

This chain connects TRBV27 to TRBJ2-1, with 14 bases lining up with TRBD2. With 5 bases clipped from V and 9 bases from J, the junction kept 12 bases outside the gene matches. Germline V gene data show CDR1 as MNHEY and CDR2 as SMNVEV (reference sequence). The CDR3 is made up of 17 amino acids. CDR3 DNA: TGTGCCAGCAGTCCCCCGGGACTAGCGGGAGTTGTGAGTGAGCAGTTCTTC. Translated: CASSPPGLAGVVSEQFF.

This clone was seen once. V gene TRBV2 combines with J gene TRBJ2-5; 9 nucleotides line up with TRBD1. From germline, CDR1 is SNHLY and CDR2 FYNNEI. This CDR3 has 14 residues. J was trimmed by 4 bases and V by 4 bases; bases with no gene match: 4. CDR3 in amino acids: CASSVRDRAETQYF. DNA for the CDR3: TGTGCCAGCAGTGTCCGGGACAGGGCAGAGACCCAGTACTTC.

The genes are TRBV11-2 and TRBJ2-1; 10 bases line up with TRBD2. In germline, CDR1 is SGHAT, CDR2 FQNNGV. This CDR3 is built from 16 residues. The V gene end was trimmed by 2 bases and the J gene end by 4 bases; junction bases not matched to a gene: 5. The CDR3 reads CASSLYKREGYNEQFF. CDR3 nucleotide sequence: TGTGCCAGCAGCTTATACAAGCGGGAGGGATACAATGAGCAGTTCTTC.

This chain links TRBV5-1 with TRBJ2-7; tentatively, D is TRBD2 (5 bases). The CDR3 sequence is 17 residues long. Trimming left V 5 bases short and J 0 bases short, with 21 bases between. Germline V CDR1 and CDR2: SGHRS, YFSETQ. The CDR3 DNA reads TGCGCCAGCAGTCTAGAGCCTGACCGGAGGAGCTCCTACGAGCAGTACTTC. Protein sequence: CASSLEPDRRSSYEQYF. Based on the CDR3 plus reference TRBV5-1 and TRBJ2-7, the full variable domain is KAGVTQTPRYLIKTRGQQVTLSCSPISGHRSVSWYQQTPGQGLQFLFEYFSETQRNKGNFPGRFSGRQFSNSRSEMNVSTLELGDSALYLCASSLEPDRRSSYEQYFGPGTRLTVT.

The rearrangement joins TRBV5-1 to TRBJ1-5, with 7 bases lining up with TRBD1. J gave up 3 bases and V 4 bases, and 4 bases lay outside the gene matches. CDR3 length equals 14 residues. Germline CDR1 reads SGHRS; CDR2 reads YFSETQ. DNA for the CDR3: TGCGCCAGCAGCGCTGGGACAGACAATCAGCCCCAGCATTTT. Protein: CASSAGTDNQPQHF. Full variable domain (missing parts from reference TRBV5-1 and TRBJ1-5): KAGVTQTPRYLIKTRGQQVTLSCSPISGHRSVSWYQQTPGQGLQFLFEYFSETQRNKGNFPGRFSGRQFSNSRSEMNVSTLELGDSALYLCASSAGTDNQPQHFGDGTRLSIL.

The rearrangement uses TRBV7-2 and TRBJ2-1, with a possible D match to TRBD2 (6 bases). The CDR3 runs to 15 residues. Germline V gives CDR1 SGHTA, CDR2 FQGNSA. Deletions cut 5 bases from V and 9 bases from J, with 20 bases between. The CDR3 protein is CASSPTVGFGGEQFF. The CDR3 coding sequence is TGTGCCAGCAGCCCCACGGTAGGGTTCGGGGGTGAGCAGTTCTTC.

The chain links TRBV10-1 to TRBJ1-1, with a weak D call TRBD1 (5 bases). V shed 5 bases and J shed 1 base, with 11 bases lying between them. Germline CDR1 WNHNN, CDR2 SYGVQD (reference sequence). The CDR3 sequence is 14 residues long. CDR3 protein: CASSRGLTNTEAFF. The CDR3, as DNA: TGCGCCAGCAGTCGGGGACTCACGAACACTGAAGCTTTCTTT.

This chain's CDR3 is CASSPEAGMSNTIYF. The DNA for the CDR3 is TGTGCCAGCAGCCCCGAGGCAGGGATGTCGAACACCATATATTTT. The V gene is TRBV7-6, the J gene TRBJ1-3; the D gene is possibly TRBD1 (5 bases). V was trimmed by 5 bases and J by 7 bases, leaving 18 bases between them. The CDR3 length is 15 residues. The V gene's germline CDR1 is SGHVS and CDR2 FNYEAQ.